The entry below describes one TCR beta chain. The length of the CDR3 is 15 residues. Germline CDR1 LNHNV, CDR2 YYDKDF (reference sequence). After removal of 3 bases from V and 3 bases from J, the junction contained 7 bases not matched to a gene. Produced via immunoSEQ multiplex PCR; TCRdb's table is partial and in-frame only. The sample comprises 700,000 to 750,000 clones, 70% to 90% of which are singletons, and 0.0095% to 0.011% rests with the top ten. The data were obtained in a study of shared T cell receptors in the human thymus. This sample also appeared in a second study, on human thymus T cells. This second report adds: Having corrective surgery for congenital heart defects, healthy Finnish infants were the ones who donated. Resections that were taken during corrective heart surgery supplied the thymus tissue. In thymic and blood repertoires alike, V and J usage looked biased. In unrelated individuals, thymic repertoires overlapped highly, according to related research.

The receptor was isolated from a girl under three years old with a congenital heart defect. The sequenced material came from thymocytes. V gene TRBV15 combines with J gene TRBJ2-5; 7 bases align to TRBD1. In DNA form, the CDR3 reads TGTGCCACCAGCAGGATGACAGGGACGAAAGAGACCCAGTACTTC. This codes for CATSRMTGTKETQYF.